The 3 T cell receptor beta chains presented below share a single source sample, sequenced in a study of read filtering for tumor transcriptome and immune sequencing. This library used approximately 370 ng RNA and molecular barcoded adaptors spanning alpha/delta and beta/gamma chains. Via MiXCR, TCRdb re-called the reads, giving one row per CDR3 protein. Of approximately 45,000 distinct CDR3 sequences in the sample, 15% to 20% were seen once. The sequencing input was a population of CD138-negative cells sorted from bone marrow. The source is a donor aged 40 or over with multiple myeloma.

Ten or more counts support this clonotype. The chain employs TRBV4-3 and TRBJ2-5, with TRBD1 identical over 10 bases. V was clipped by 4 bases and J by 4 bases; unmatched bases: 6. The germline V gene has CDR1 LGHNA and CDR2 YSLEER. CDR3 length equals 15 residues. The CDR3 DNA reads TGCGCCAGCAGCCGTGACAGGGGGCCGGTAGAGACCCAGTACTTC. It is translated as CASSRDRGPVETQYF.

Many counts were recorded for this clonotype. The chain is built from TRBV7-9 and TRBJ2-2; D is ambiguous. The V end lost 10 bases, the J end lost 3 bases, and 15 bases lay between the germline ends. Germline values: CDR1 SEHNR, CDR2 FQNEAQ (reference sequence). The CDR3 totals 14 residues. The CDR3 DNA sequence: TGTGCCACCCGTTTAAGGGATGACACCGGGGAGCTGTTTTTT. Its translation: CATRLRDDTGELFF.

V usage is TRBV28 and J usage is TRBJ2-1; D unclear. V dropped 6 bases and J dropped 0 bases, with 15 bases sitting between them. Germline CDR1 reads MDHEN; CDR2 reads SYDVKM. This CDR3 has 16 residues. CDR3 in amino acids: CASSSLQLSSYNEQFF. Written as DNA, the CDR3 is TGTGCCAGCAGCTCCTTACAACTGAGCTCCTACAATGAGCAGTTCTTC.